The 8 T cell receptor beta chains below come from one sample, sequenced in a study of blood T cells in healthy people across ages. Primed by a sample-barcoded 5' primer and a J-beta primer mix, a second PCR proceeded for about 7 to 11 cycles. One entry per CDR3 protein results from TCRdb running MiXCR on the 5' RACE reads. The repertoire holds 700,000 or so distinct CDR3 sequences, around 43% seen once, with around 32% in the top ten. Sequenced material: blood. The source is an elderly man in good health.

The gene calls are TRBV7-8 and TRBJ1-5; D is undetermined. CDR1 is SGHVS, CDR2 FQNEAQ, per germline. CDR3 size: 15 residues. The V and J ends lost 1 base and 3 bases respectively, with 10 bases between them. The CDR3 DNA is TGTGCCAGCAGCTTAGACGGTTCGTTCAATCAGCCCCAGCATTTT. It yields the protein CASSLDGSFNQPQHF.

This chain connects TRBV3-1 to TRBJ2-7, with TRBD2 matching 10 bases. CDR3 length: 14 amino acids. The V segment lost 4 bases and the J segment 6 bases; nucleotides outside the gene matches: 6. Germline loops: CDR1 LGHDT, CDR2 YNNKEL (reference sequence). CDR3 DNA sequence: TGTGCCAGCAGCCTCAGCGGGGGGGAATGCGAGCAGTACTTC. It is translated as CASSLSGGECEQYF.

The table lists this clonotype with a few counts. V and J are TRBV28 and TRBJ2-3; TRBD2 agrees at 11 bases. Germline V gene data show CDR1 as MDHEN and CDR2 as SYDVKM. The length of the CDR3 is 16 residues. The trim removed 2 bases at V and 6 bases at J, leaving 7 bases unmatched. CDR3: CASSLPASGRRDTQYF. The CDR3 DNA follows: TGTGCCAGCAGTTTACCGGCTAGCGGGAGGAGGGATACGCAGTATTTT.

The genes are TRBV7-2 and TRBJ2-1, with a weak D call TRBD2 (6 bases). Per the germline V gene, CDR1 is SGHTA and CDR2 is FQGNSA. Trimming shortened V by 6 bases and J by 9 bases, and 15 bases separated the two germline ends. The length of the CDR3 is 13 residues. The CDR3 nucleotides read TGTGCCAGCAGACGCGTCCTGGAGGGTGAGCAGTTCTTC. Its translation is CASRRVLEGEQFF.

The V call is TRBV7-9, the J call TRBJ1-1; possible D gene TRBD1, 6 bases. This CDR3 spans 15 amino acids. CDR1 and CDR2 from the germline V gene are SEHNR and FQNEAQ (reference sequence). The ends were cut back, 5 bases at V and 0 bases at J, with 13 bases in the middle. In DNA form, the CDR3 reads TGTGCCAGCAGCCCAGACAGGAACTTGAACACTGAAGCTTTCTTT. This codes for CASSPDRNLNTEAFF. Combining the CDR3 with reference TRBV7-9 and TRBJ1-1 gives the whole variable domain DTGVSQNPRHKITKRGQNVTFRCDPISEHNRLYWYRQTLGQGPEFLTYFQNEAQLEKSRLLSDRFSAERPKGSFSTLEIQRTEQGDSAMYLCASSPDRNLNTEAFFGQGTRLTVV.

The chain is built from TRBV5-1 and TRBJ1-4, with 7 nucleotides matching TRBD1. Trimming took 3 bases from V and 8 from J; bases not matched to a gene: 7. Germline values: CDR1 SGHRS, CDR2 YFSETQ. There are 14 residues in the CDR3. The DNA for the CDR3 is TGCGCCAGCAGCTCGGCGGGACAGACGGAAAAACTGTTTTTT. It specifies CASSSAGQTEKLFF.

This clonotype was observed a handful of times. The V gene is TRBV5-1, the J gene TRBJ2-1, with TRBD2 as a possible D gene (5 bases). Trimming pared 4 bases from V and 8 bases from J, leaving 16 bases between. CDR3 size: 14 residues. From germline, CDR1 is SGHRS and CDR2 YFSETQ. Here the CDR3 reads CASSEDSGNDEQFF. The CDR3 DNA follows: TGCGCCAGCAGCGAGGACTCCGGCAACGATGAGCAGTTCTTC.

The chain links TRBV20-1 to TRBJ2-1, with 11 bases fitting TRBD2. The J call may be wrong; the DNA end is better matched by TRBJ2-7. Germline V lookup: CDR1 DFQATT, CDR2 SNEGSKA (reference sequence). The CDR3 length is 15 residues. The CDR3 loop reads CSARDSGGASDEQYF. DNA of the CDR3: TGCAGTGCTAGAGATAGCGGGGGGGCCTCGGATGAGCAGTACTTC.